This record covers a single TCR beta chain. Its antigen is still unknown. Within one base of it there is no much larger clone, and no base qualities were kept. The TCR beta CDR3 regions were amplified from the RNA transcripts. For the first round of RT-PCR on the TCR CDR3, the HTBI primer set was used together with the Qiagen OneStep RT-PCR kit. Libraries were constructed in a second round of multiplex PCR, after which size selection and purification were performed. Sequencing of the libraries was done on an Illumina HiSeq2000 using paired-end 100 bp reads. The authors' analysis ran thus. SOAPnuke was used to process the raw data, removing reads that contained adapters or uncalled bases, had a mean Phred below 15, or lacked an exact match to the constant primer or identifier. High-quality paired reads were merged with COPE v1.2.5, and unique nucleotide sequences were defined as clonotypes. Clonotypes were aligned to IMGT TRBV, TRBD and TRBJ reference segments using MiTCR v1.1. Only V-J combinations with frequency above 0.0001, covering about 99% of repertoires, were analysed. The TCS score was defined as the ratio of F50 (clonal expansion) to E x V (chaos), calculated using BLOSUM62-based TCRdist between CDR3 peptides within each V-J. Welch's t-statistics and random forest reduced 500 to 550 V-J features to under 15, which were used in a naive Bayes classifier (R e1071). TCRdb passed the public sequencing reads through fastp at Q25 and MiXCR, retaining productive beta sequences. Rows merge per CDR3 protein into single entries with the most common DNA and genes. These V and J calls derive from TCRdb rather than the authors' analysis. The sample has over 350,000 distinct CDR3 sequences on record, about 14% of them singletons. The ten top clones hold over 10% of the sample.

V and J are truncated by 0 bases and 5 bases respectively, leaving an intervening sequence of 6 bases. The CDR3 holds 13 amino acids from the cysteine to the phenylalanine. Of the read, only the CDR3 DNA is kept; its 39 bases are in frame from base 1. For CDR1 and CDR2, the germline V gene lists KGHDR and SFDVKD. Moderately to severely active disease, a Clinical Activity Score of at least 3, a NOSPECS grade of at least 4, and a duration under 3 months were present in ophthalmopathy patients. Exclusion was applied to patients with uncontrolled infections, other autoimmune diseases, pregnancy or lactation. Diagnoses relied on clinical symptoms, serum thyroxine and TRAb, thyroid ultrasound and orbital computed tomography. PBMCs were isolated from approximately 10 ml of fresh peripheral blood by Ficoll-Paque density gradient centrifugation. Total RNA was extracted using Trizol reagent, and RNA quality was assessed on an Agilent 2100 Bioanalyzer.

The data were taken from a study of T cells in Graves' hyperthyroidism and ophthalmopathy (dated by TCRdb to the late 2010s). With regard to the full study: Peripheral blood was collected at initial diagnosis, before any treatment. The 75 to 100 discovery patients were randomly split 7:3 into training and test sets. To identify TCR V-J signatures that set the groups apart, the researchers used a discovery cohort of 100 patients, made up of 40 to 45 with Graves' ophthalmopathy and approximately 57 with stable Graves' hyperthyroidism. After sampling, hyperthyroidism patients received methimazole starting at 30 mg daily, and ophthalmopathy patients received high-dose intravenous methylprednisolone. The study also compared thyroid tissue and blood T-cell repertoires from five or six Graves' hyperthyroidism patients. Prospective prediction of ophthalmopathy was tested in an independent validation cohort consisting of fewer than 20 hyperthyroidism patients and around 16 patients who later progressed to ophthalmopathy. TCR Vbeta CDR3 sequencing of 140 or so peripheral blood samples (over 40 ophthalmopathy, around 80 hyperthyroidism and roughly 17 progressor patients) is reported in the paper.

Summary of the overall study and its limitations: In validation, the model predicted progression to ophthalmopathy with 55% to 71% sensitivity and about 72% specificity, a median of 6.5 months before onset. No statistical method was used to set the sample size in advance, and investigators knew the group allocation. In cross-validation, a model built on a 13 V-J signature told ophthalmopathy apart from stable hyperthyroidism with approximately 90% sensitivity and approximately 81% specificity, and in testing the same model reached 80%/75%. Most expanded thyroid clonotypes (frequency above 0.001) were also found in blood, which suggests that blood repertoires may mirror thyroid immune responses.

Recombination connected TRBV24-1 to TRBJ1-1, with TRBD1 perhaps the D gene, on 5 matching bases. This clonotype originated in a man in his late teens or twenties with Graves' ophthalmopathy. Sequencing used blood. The nucleotide sequence is given as TGTGCCACCAGTGATTTGAGGGGTACTGAAGCTTTCTTT. Its product reads: CATSDLRGTEAFF.